This is a list of T cell receptor beta chains from one sample in a study of shared clonotypes between healthy human individuals. The repertoire was sequenced with immunoSEQ multiplex PCR; TCRdb's copy has only in-frame clones and lacks some. Counted here are millions of clones, under 95% occurring once; the ten biggest clones make up roughly 1.8%. The specimen was naive CD8+ T cells from PBMCs. These receptor sequences come from a man aged 18 to 29 in good health. Some clones in this sample may be carry-over from other donors' samples. Each CDR3 is given with its conserved first and last residue. The D gene is left open where the match is weak. Clone size is shown for a subset of rows, as once, few, many or a class of expanded clone.

v_call	j_call	d_call	clone_size	cdr3_aa	cdr3_nt
TRBV19	TRBJ1-1	NA	NA	CASRIGSSVIGEAFF	TGTGCCAGTAGAATCGGTTCGTCGGTGATCGGTGAAGCTTTCTTT
TRBV6-5	TRBJ2-7	TRBD2	once	CASSYRAGWAYEQYF	TGTGCCAGCAGTTACAGAGCGGGGTGGGCCTACGAGCAGTACTTC
TRBV6-5	TRBJ2-2	NA	NA	CASSYAGELFF	TGTGCCAGCAGTTATGCCGGGGAGCTGTTTTTT
TRBV5-6	TRBJ2-7	TRBD2	NA	CASSLGGRFYEQYF	TGTGCCAGCAGCTTAGGCGGGAGGTTCTACGAGCAGTACTTC
TRBV4-1	TRBJ2-1	TRBD1	NA	CASSHPGTGTKYNEQFF	TGCGCCAGCAGCCATCCCGGGACAGGGACGAAATACAATGAGCAGTTCTTC
TRBV28	TRBJ2-7	NA	NA	CASSPGAGEPYEQYF	TGTGCCAGCAGTCCCGGCGCAGGGGAACCCTACGAGCAGTACTTC
TRBV28	TRBJ2-5	NA	once	CASSFGGQALRAQYF	TGTGCCAGCAGTTTCGGTGGGCAAGCTCTCCGGGCCCAGTACTTC
TRBV28	TRBJ2-7	NA	once	CASSSAGTYEQYF	TGTGCCAGCAGCTCGGCGGGAACCTACGAGCAGTACTTC
TRBV10-2	TRBJ2-7	NA	NA	CASTSRVTEQYF	TGCGCCAGCACGTCGAGGGTAACCGAGCAGTACTTC
TRBV30	TRBJ2-2	TRBD1	NA	CAWSALDRVNTGELFF	TGTGCCTGGAGTGCACTCGACAGGGTGAACACCGGGGAGCTGTTTTTT
TRBV19	TRBJ2-7	TRBD2	NA	CATSGDGEQYF	TGTGCCACCAGCGGGGACGGCGAGCAGTACTTC
TRBV18	TRBJ1-5	NA	NA	CASSQKERLNQPQHF	TGTGCCAGCTCGCAGAAGGAGCGGCTCAATCAGCCCCAGCATTTT
TRBV4-1	TRBJ2-3	NA	NA	CASSQLNTQYF	TGCGCCAGCAGCCAACTGAATACGCAGTATTTT
TRBV4-1	TRBJ2-5	NA	NA	CASSSRLQETQYF	TGCGCCAGCAGTTCACGGCTCCAAGAGACCCAGTACTTC
TRBV4-3	TRBJ2-4	NA	NA	CASSQDLRYGSVTKNIQYF	TGCGCCAGCAGCCAAGATCTGAGGTACGGCAGCGTGACCAAAAACATTCAGTACTTC
TRBV30	TRBJ2-7	NA	NA	CAWSVGYEQYF	TGTGCCTGGTCGGTTGGTTACGAGCAGTACTTC
TRBV7-2	TRBJ2-7	NA	NA	CASSSRQGPFHEQYF	TGTGCCAGCAGCTCCCGCCAGGGGCCTTTCCACGAGCAGTACTTC
TRBV28	TRBJ2-7	NA	NA	CASSRDSYEQYF	TGTGCCAGCAGTCGCGACTCCTACGAGCAGTACTTC
TRBV7-2	TRBJ1-5	TRBD1	few	CASSFIRQGSDQPQHF	TGTGCCAGCAGCTTCATCAGACAGGGATCCGATCAGCCCCAGCATTTT
TRBV28	TRBJ1-1	TRBD1	NA	CASDKTPTGGSTEAFF	TGTGCCAGCGATAAAACACCGACAGGGGGGAGCACTGAAGCTTTCTTT
TRBV27	TRBJ2-2	NA	NA	CASSFFGELFF	TGTGCCAGCAGCTTCTTCGGGGAGCTGTTTTTT
TRBV19	TRBJ2-1	NA	NA	CASSRIRGTYNEQFF	TGTGCCAGTAGTCGGATCAGGGGGACTTACAATGAGCAGTTCTTC
TRBV28	TRBJ1-5	NA	NA	CASSLWGGSNQPQHF	TGTGCCAGCAGTTTATGGGGAGGGAGCAATCAGCCCCAGCATTTT
TRBV11-2	TRBJ1-3	TRBD1	NA	CASSLFGQGASHTIYF	TGTGCCAGCAGCCTCTTCGGACAGGGGGCGTCTCACACCATATATTTT
TRBV6-1	TRBJ2-2	TRBD1	NA	CASRTGGYTGELFF	TGTGCCAGCAGGACAGGGGGCTATACCGGGGAGCTGTTTTTT
TRBV29-1	TRBJ1-4	NA	NA	CSAREGGKLFF	TGCAGCGCCCGGGAGGGTGGTAAACTGTTTTTT
TRBV15	TRBJ2-3	NA	NA	CATSRDSLADTQYF	TGTGCCACCAGCAGAGATAGTCTGGCGGATACGCAGTATTTT
TRBV7-9	TRBJ1-4	NA	NA	CASSSDRGREKLFF	TGTGCCAGCAGTTCCGATCGGGGAAGGGAAAAACTGTTTTTT
TRBV9	TRBJ1-2	TRBD1	NA	CASSRQGGYGYTF	TGTGCCAGCAGCCGCCAGGGGGGCTATGGCTACACCTTC
TRBV5-1	TRBJ1-2	NA	NA	CASSFALGGGGRSGYTF	TGCGCCAGCAGCTTCGCCCTCGGGGGAGGAGGGCGGTCGGGCTACACCTTC
TRBV7-3	TRBJ2-1	NA	NA	CASVNSYNEQFF	TGTGCCAGCGTGAACTCCTACAATGAGCAGTTCTTC
TRBV10-3	TRBJ1-2	NA	NA	CAISESPRTDGYTF	TGTGCCATCAGTGAGTCCCCCAGGACCGATGGCTACACCTTC
TRBV19	TRBJ2-5	NA	NA	CASGVYEQLETQYF	TGTGCCAGTGGAGTATACGAACAGCTAGAGACCCAGTACTTC
TRBV7-9	TRBJ2-1	NA	NA	CASSSQRRQDEQFF	TGTGCCAGCAGCTCCCAGAGACGGCAGGATGAGCAGTTCTTC
TRBV5-1	TRBJ2-6	NA	NA	CASSLTSLGGANVLTF	TGCGCCAGCAGCTTGACAAGTTTGGGTGGGGCCAACGTCCTGACTTTC
TRBV28	TRBJ2-6	NA	NA	CASVAWSGANVLTF	TGTGCCAGTGTCGCCTGGTCTGGGGCCAACGTCCTGACTTTC
TRBV19	TRBJ2-6	NA	NA	CASSIWDSGANVLTF	TGTGCCAGTAGTATTTGGGACTCTGGGGCCAACGTCCTGACTTTC
TRBV4-2	TRBJ2-1	NA	NA	CASSQRVGRSYNEQFF	TGTGCCAGCAGCCAACGCGTTGGACGCTCCTACAATGAGCAGTTCTTC
TRBV6-5	TRBJ2-5	NA	NA	CASSYGETQYF	TGTGCCAGCAGTTACGGTGAGACCCAGTACTTC
TRBV7-9	TRBJ2-2	NA	NA	CASSLVLAGPGELFF	TGTGCCAGCAGCTTAGTCTTGGCAGGGCCCGGGGAGCTGTTTTTT
TRBV7-2	TRBJ2-7	NA	NA	CASSLAQPSFPYEQYF	TGTGCCAGCAGCTTGGCTCAGCCATCTTTTCCCTACGAGCAGTACTTC
TRBV28	TRBJ2-2	NA	NA	CASSPLTSGTGELFF	TGTGCCAGCAGTCCCCTGACTAGTGGGACCGGGGAGCTGTTTTTT
TRBV4-1	TRBJ2-2	NA	few	CASSQVWSGNTGELFF	TGCGCCAGCAGCCAAGTGTGGTCAGGGAACACCGGGGAGCTGTTTTTT
TRBV5-4	TRBJ2-1	TRBD2	NA	CASSFGLAESSYNEQFF	TGTGCCAGCAGCTTCGGACTAGCGGAAAGCTCCTACAATGAGCAGTTCTTC
TRBV7-9	TRBJ2-7	TRBD2	once	CASSFGTSADYEQYF	TGTGCCAGCAGCTTCGGAACTAGCGCGGACTACGAGCAGTACTTC
TRBV9	TRBJ2-7	TRBD1	NA	CASSVTGTATYEQYF	TGTGCCAGCAGTGTAACCGGGACAGCGACCTACGAGCAGTACTTC
TRBV2	TRBJ1-2	TRBD1	NA	CAGRTGADYGYTF	TGTGCCGGACGGACAGGGGCCGACTATGGCTACACCTTC
TRBV11-1	TRBJ2-7	NA	NA	CASSLAVGLYEQYF	TGTGCCAGCAGCTTAGCGGTGGGGCTCTACGAGCAGTACTTC
TRBV6-1	TRBJ2-6	NA	NA	CASSDPRSRGGSGANVLTF	TGTGCCAGCAGTGATCCCCGGTCGAGAGGGGGGTCTGGGGCCAACGTCCTGACTTTC
TRBV28	TRBJ1-5	TRBD1	once	CASRLPGQGAYSNQPQHF	TGTGCCAGCAGGCTCCCGGGACAGGGGGCTTATAGCAATCAGCCCCAGCATTTT
TRBV4-2	TRBJ2-7	TRBD2	NA	CASSQGVLADRVGGEQYF	TGTGCCAGCAGCCAAGGGGTCCTAGCGGACCGCGTAGGTGGCGAGCAGTACTTC
TRBV19	TRBJ2-6	NA	once	CASSVGLAGANVLTF	TGTGCCTCCTCGGTAGGGTTGGCAGGGGCCAACGTCCTGACTTTC
TRBV6-1	TRBJ2-5	NA	NA	CASTRPAYQETQYF	TGTGCCAGCACGAGGCCAGCGTACCAAGAGACCCAGTACTTC
TRBV27	TRBJ2-7	NA	NA	CASSWTDRSYEQYF	TGTGCCAGCAGTTGGACAGATCGCTCCTACGAGCAGTACTTC
TRBV29-1	TRBJ1-1	NA	NA	CSVGAGWNTEAFF	TGCAGCGTTGGGGCAGGCTGGAACACTGAAGCTTTCTTT
TRBV6-4	TRBJ2-1	NA	once	CASSDTAYNEQFF	TGTGCCAGCAGTGACACAGCTTACAATGAGCAGTTCTTC
TRBV7-9	TRBJ2-5	TRBD1	NA	CASSLLWDRGETQYF	TGTGCCAGCAGCTTATTGTGGGACAGGGGTGAGACCCAGTACTTC
TRBV7-9	TRBJ2-1	TRBD2	NA	CASSLEEREWGEQFF	TGTGCCAGCAGCTTAGAGGAGCGGGAGTGGGGTGAGCAGTTCTTC
TRBV7-6	TRBJ2-2	NA	NA	CASSSRHGRDGSGELFF	TGTGCCAGCAGCTCCCGACATGGCAGGGATGGGTCCGGGGAGCTGTTTTTT